The 4 T cell receptor beta chains given below trace back to one sample, sequenced in a study of T cell responses to AZD1222 COVID-19 vaccine. TCRdb's table, derived via immunoSEQ multiplex PCR, lists solely in-frame clones and lacks some. The data contain some 30,000 clones, 85% to 90% of them singletons. The sample here was peripheral blood, taken 28 days after the second AZD1222 dose. The origin of the receptors is an adult who received the AZD1222 COVID-19 vaccine.

The V call is TRBV6-5, the J call TRBJ1-5; D not certain. This CDR3 contains 14 residues. V lost 9 bases to trimming and J lost 0 bases, with 12 bases between them. CDR1 is MNHEY and CDR2 is SVGAGI in the germline V gene. The CDR3 DNA follows: TGTGCCAGTCAGACCGCGCTTAGCAATCAGCCCCAGCATTTT. It encodes CASQTALSNQPQHF.

V and J are TRBV5-4 and TRBJ2-2; 10 bases line up with TRBD2. There are 18 residues in the CDR3. CDR1 and CDR2 from the germline V gene are SGHNT and YYREEE (reference sequence). V was pared by 0 bases and J by 1 base, with 6 bases of the junction left unmatched. The CDR3 sequence: CASSLGLAGGLNTGELFF. In nucleotides, the CDR3 is TGTGCCAGCAGCTTGGGGTTAGCGGGAGGCTTGAACACCGGGGAGCTGTTTTTT.

The V call is TRBV14, the J call TRBJ2-1, with TRBD1 matching over 11 bases. The CDR3 is 16 amino acids. Germline CDR1 reads SGHDN; CDR2 reads FVKESK. With V trimmed by 3 bases and J by 7 bases, 8 bases remained unmatched. CDR3 sequence: CASSHVGQGAKNEQFF. The CDR3 DNA reads as TGTGCCAGCAGCCATGTTGGACAGGGGGCAAAAAATGAGCAGTTCTTC.

The CDR3 sequence: CASSLALWTVQETQYF. The CDR3, as DNA: TGTGCCAGCAGCTTAGCGCTTTGGACGGTCCAAGAGACCCAGTACTTC. The V and J genes are TRBV7-9 and TRBJ2-5; D call uncertain. Between the trimmed V and J ends, which lost 0 bases and 1 base, there was a span of 12 bases. The germline V gene encodes CDR1 SEHNR and CDR2 FQNEAQ (reference sequence). This CDR3 has 16 residues.